One sample yielded the 8 T cell receptor beta chains listed below, sequenced in a study of blood T cell repertoires in COVID-19. Here immunoSEQ multiplex PCR was the method, and the copy in TCRdb shows in-frame clones only, minus some. The sample has approximately 82,000 clones; around 83% are singletons. The sequencing input was peripheral blood. These TCRs come from a woman aged 55-70 years with acute or convalescent COVID-19.

This clone is a singleton in its sample. The rearrangement links TRBV12-2 to TRBJ2-1; TRBD2, the D gene given by the table, was not confirmed from the DNA. TRBV12-2 is a known pseudogene. The CDR3 extends over 19 amino acids. The CDR3 loop reads CASRRLTSGAIRSYNEQFF. DNA for the CDR3: TGTGCAAGTCGCCGACTGACTAGCGGTGCAATACGTAGCTACAATGAGCAGTTCTTC.

The gene calls are TRBV6-4 and TRBJ1-5; D gene unclear. CDR1 MRHNA and CDR2 SNTAGT come from the germline V gene. CDR3 length: 18 amino acids. V was shortened by 2 bases and J by 4 bases, with 21 bases between the two germline ends. CDR3 sequence (DNA): TGTGCCAGCAGTGACGGAGCCCTCGAGGGTATGCGTAATCAGCCCCAGCATTTT. Translation gives CASSDGALEGMRNQPQHF.

This chain links TRBV30 with TRBJ1-1; weak D call: TRBD1 (5 bases). Trimming pared 0 bases from V and 6 bases from J, leaving 17 bases between. Germline loops: CDR1 GTSNPN, CDR2 SVGIG (reference sequence). The CDR3 runs to 15 residues. Here the CDR3 DNA reads TGTGCCTGGAGTGTATCGCCAGGGTGGCGGTCTGAAGCTTTCTTT. It specifies CAWSVSPGWRSEAFF.

This clone was detected once. The chain is built from TRBV9 and TRBJ1-2; TRBD1 aligns across 7 bases. Germline V gene sequence: CDR1 SGDLS, CDR2 YYNGEE. V lost 4 bases, J lost 3 bases, and 9 bases stayed unmatched. The CDR3 runs to 15 residues. The CDR3 here is CASSPSGQQDYGYTF. The CDR3 DNA follows: TGTGCCAGCAGCCCATCGGGACAGCAAGACTATGGCTACACCTTC.

This clone was counted only a few times. V is TRBV3-1 (or the pseudogene TRBV3-2) and J is TRBJ2-1; TRBD2 matches 9 bases. J was trimmed by 0 bases and V by 4 bases; bases with no gene match: 1. From germline, CDR1 is LGHDT and CDR2 YNNKEL (reference sequence). This CDR3 has 15 amino acids. The CDR3 DNA reads TGTGCCAGCAGCCCGGGACTAGCCTCCTACAATGAGCAGTTCTTC. Translating gives CASSPGLASYNEQFF.

The CDR3 region has the DNA TGTGCCAGCAGCCAAGATCGGGTGAATGCTTTCTTT. Translating it yields CASSQDRVNAFF. The V and J genes are TRBV3-1 (or the pseudogene TRBV3-2) and TRBJ1-1; D is unclear. Germline V CDR1 and CDR2: LGHDT, YNNKEL (reference sequence). The ends were cut back, 0 bases at V and 11 bases at J, with 10 bases in the middle. The CDR3 spans 12 residues.

The chain uses TRBV13 and TRBJ1-1; D ambiguous. Germline CDR1 reads PRHDT; CDR2 reads FYEKMQ (reference sequence). The ends were cut back, 8 bases at V and 10 bases at J, with 11 bases in the middle. The CDR3 extends over 10 amino acids. This CDR3 reads CASFRRGAFF. The DNA of the CDR3 is TGTGCCAGCTTCCGACGAGGAGCTTTCTTT. Complete variable domain (other parts from reference TRBV13 and TRBJ1-1): AAGVIQSPRHLIKEKRETATLKCYPIPRHDTVYWYQQGPGQDPQFLISFYEKMQSDKGSIPDRFSAQQFSDYHSELNMSSLELGDSALYFCASFRRGAFFGQGTRLTVV.

This chain joins TRBV3-1 (or the pseudogene TRBV3-2) and TRBJ2-1, with D possibly matching TRBD2 (6 bases). The CDR3 totals 14 residues. The V gene's germline CDR1 is LGHDT and CDR2 YNNKEL (reference sequence). V was clipped by 4 bases and J by 5 bases, with 12 bases between them. This CDR3 reads CASSRGGANNEQFF. The DNA of the CDR3 is TGTGCCAGCAGCCGGGGCGGGGCAAACAATGAGCAGTTCTTC.